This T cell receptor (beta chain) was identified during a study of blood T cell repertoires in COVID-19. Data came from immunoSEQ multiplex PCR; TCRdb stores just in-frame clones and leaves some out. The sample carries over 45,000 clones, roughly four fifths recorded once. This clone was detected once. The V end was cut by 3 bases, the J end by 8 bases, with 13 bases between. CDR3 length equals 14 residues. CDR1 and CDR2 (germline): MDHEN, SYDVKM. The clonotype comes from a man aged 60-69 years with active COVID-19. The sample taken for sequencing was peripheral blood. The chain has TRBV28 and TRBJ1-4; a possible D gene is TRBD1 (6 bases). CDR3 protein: CASSFLQGYEKLFF. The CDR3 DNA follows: TGTGCCAGCAGTTTTCTACAGGGATACGAAAAACTGTTTTTT.